The entry below gives a single T cell receptor beta chain sequence along with its context. The data were taken from a study of blood T cell repertoires in COVID-19. Clones were sequenced by immunoSEQ multiplex PCR, and TCRdb holds only the in-frame ones, with some missing. Of 150,000 to 250,000 clones in the sample, 80% to 85% were seen once. The sample was PBMCs or T cells enriched from blood (not recorded which). The clonotype comes from a man in his forties or fifties who had recovered from COVID-19.

The DNA for the CDR3 is TGTGCCAGCAGGGGGAGACTGGGGACTAATGAAAAACTGTTTTTT. It yields the protein CASRGRLGTNEKLFF. The chain recombines TRBV6-5 with TRBJ1-4; no firm D call. Germline V gives CDR1 MNHEY, CDR2 SVGAGI. The V gene lost 6 bases and the J gene lost 2 bases, with 13 bases spanning the gap. There are 15 residues in the CDR3.